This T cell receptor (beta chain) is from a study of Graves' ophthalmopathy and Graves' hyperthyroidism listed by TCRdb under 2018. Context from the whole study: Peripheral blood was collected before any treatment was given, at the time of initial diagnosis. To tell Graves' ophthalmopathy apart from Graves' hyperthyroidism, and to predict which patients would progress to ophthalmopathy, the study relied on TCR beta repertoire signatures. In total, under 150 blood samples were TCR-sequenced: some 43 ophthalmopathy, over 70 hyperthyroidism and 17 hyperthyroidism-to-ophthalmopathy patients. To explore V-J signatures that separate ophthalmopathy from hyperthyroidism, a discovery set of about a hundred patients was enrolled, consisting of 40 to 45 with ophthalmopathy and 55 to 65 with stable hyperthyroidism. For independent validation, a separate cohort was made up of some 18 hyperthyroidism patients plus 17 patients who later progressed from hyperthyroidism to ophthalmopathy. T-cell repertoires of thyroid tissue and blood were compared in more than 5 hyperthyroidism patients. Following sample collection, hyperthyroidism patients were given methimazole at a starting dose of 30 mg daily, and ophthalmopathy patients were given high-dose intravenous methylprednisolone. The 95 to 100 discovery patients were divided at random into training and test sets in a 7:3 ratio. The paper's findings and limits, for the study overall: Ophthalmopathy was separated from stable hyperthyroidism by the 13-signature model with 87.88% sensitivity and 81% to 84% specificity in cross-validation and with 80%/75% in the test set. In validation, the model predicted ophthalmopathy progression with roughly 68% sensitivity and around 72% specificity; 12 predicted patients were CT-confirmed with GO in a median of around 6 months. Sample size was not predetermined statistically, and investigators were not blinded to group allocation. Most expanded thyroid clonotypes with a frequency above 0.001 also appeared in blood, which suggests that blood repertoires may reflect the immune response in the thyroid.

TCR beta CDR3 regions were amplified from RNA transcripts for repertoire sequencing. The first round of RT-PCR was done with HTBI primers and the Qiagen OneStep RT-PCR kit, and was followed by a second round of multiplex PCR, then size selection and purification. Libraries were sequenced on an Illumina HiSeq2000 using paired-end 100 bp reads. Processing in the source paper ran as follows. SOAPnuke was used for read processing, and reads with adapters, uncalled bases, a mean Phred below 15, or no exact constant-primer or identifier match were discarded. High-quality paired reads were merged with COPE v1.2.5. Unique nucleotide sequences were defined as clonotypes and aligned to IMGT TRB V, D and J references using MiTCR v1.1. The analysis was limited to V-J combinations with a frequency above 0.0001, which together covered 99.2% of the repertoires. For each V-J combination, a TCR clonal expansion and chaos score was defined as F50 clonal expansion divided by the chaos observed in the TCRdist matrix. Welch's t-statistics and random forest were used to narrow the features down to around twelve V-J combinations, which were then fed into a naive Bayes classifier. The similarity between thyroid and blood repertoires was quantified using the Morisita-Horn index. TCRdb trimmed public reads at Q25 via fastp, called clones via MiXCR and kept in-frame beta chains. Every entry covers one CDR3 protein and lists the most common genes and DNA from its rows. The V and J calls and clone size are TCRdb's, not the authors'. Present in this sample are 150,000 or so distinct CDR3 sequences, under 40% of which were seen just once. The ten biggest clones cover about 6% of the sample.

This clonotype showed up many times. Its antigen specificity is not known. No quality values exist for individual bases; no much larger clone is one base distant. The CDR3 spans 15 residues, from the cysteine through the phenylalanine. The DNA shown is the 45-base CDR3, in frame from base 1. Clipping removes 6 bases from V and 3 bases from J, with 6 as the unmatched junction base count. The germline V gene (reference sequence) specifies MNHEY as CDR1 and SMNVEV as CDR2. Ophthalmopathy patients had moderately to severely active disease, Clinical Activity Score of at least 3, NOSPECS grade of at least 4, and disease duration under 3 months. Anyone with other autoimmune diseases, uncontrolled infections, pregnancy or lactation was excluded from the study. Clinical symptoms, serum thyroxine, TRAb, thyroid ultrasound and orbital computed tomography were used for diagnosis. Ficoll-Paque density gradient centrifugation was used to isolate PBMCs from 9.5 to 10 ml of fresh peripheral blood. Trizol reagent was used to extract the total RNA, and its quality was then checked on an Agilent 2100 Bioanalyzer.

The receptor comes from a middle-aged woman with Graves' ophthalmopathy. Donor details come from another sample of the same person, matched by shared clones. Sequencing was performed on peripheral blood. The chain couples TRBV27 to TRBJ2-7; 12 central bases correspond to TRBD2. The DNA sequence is TGTGCCAGCAGAAAATCGACTAGCGGGGGCTACGAGCAGTACTTC. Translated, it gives CASRKSTSGGYEQYF.